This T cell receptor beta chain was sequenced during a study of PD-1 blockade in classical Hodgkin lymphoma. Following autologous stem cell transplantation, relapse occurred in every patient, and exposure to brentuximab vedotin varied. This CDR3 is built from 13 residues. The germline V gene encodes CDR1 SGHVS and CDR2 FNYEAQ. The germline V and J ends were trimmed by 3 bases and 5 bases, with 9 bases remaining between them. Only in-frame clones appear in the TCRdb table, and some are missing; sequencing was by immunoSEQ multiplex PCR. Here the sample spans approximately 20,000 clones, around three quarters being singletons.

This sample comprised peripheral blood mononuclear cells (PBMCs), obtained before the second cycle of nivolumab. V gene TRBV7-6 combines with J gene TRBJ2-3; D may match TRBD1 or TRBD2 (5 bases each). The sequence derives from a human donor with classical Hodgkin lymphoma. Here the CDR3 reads CASSLGRGDTQYF. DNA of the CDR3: TGTGCCAGCAGCTTGGGACGAGGAGATACGCAGTATTTT.